This T cell receptor beta chain originates from a study of blood T cells in healthy people across ages. CDR1 and CDR2 (germline): SQVTM, ANQGSEA. CDR3 length: 12 amino acids. Caucasian individuals from Russia who were healthy and aged about 6 to 95 acted as donors. Overall study results and limits: Observed TCR beta diversity per million T cells went down as age went up. This fall followed a roughly linear course with age. Changes in expanded clonotypes were possibly confounded, as the CMV status of donors was unknown. Researchers said unsorted PBMCs prevented a conclusive naive versus antigen-experienced comparison.

Sample-barcoded 5' priming and a J-beta primer mix drove a second PCR of 7 to 11 cycles. Using its own MiXCR run on the 5' RACE reads, TCRdb lists one record per CDR3 protein. The top ten hold roughly a tenth of the sample, which has about 840,000 distinct CDR3 sequences, under 35% seen once. As concerns this clonotype: No antigen is known for it. Possible read error: a much larger clone is one base away.

The same data also contributed to another study, on T cells of mothers and their children.

This receptor was taken from a woman aged 40 to 50 in good health. The chain couples TRBV29-1 to TRBJ2-1, with D perhaps matching TRBD1 (7 bases). The end of the DNA fits TRBJ2-7 better, so the J call may be wrong. The material sequenced was blood. The CDR3 bases are TGCAGCGTTGACAGGGGGGTCAATGAGCAGTACTTC. It specifies CSVDRGVNEQYF.